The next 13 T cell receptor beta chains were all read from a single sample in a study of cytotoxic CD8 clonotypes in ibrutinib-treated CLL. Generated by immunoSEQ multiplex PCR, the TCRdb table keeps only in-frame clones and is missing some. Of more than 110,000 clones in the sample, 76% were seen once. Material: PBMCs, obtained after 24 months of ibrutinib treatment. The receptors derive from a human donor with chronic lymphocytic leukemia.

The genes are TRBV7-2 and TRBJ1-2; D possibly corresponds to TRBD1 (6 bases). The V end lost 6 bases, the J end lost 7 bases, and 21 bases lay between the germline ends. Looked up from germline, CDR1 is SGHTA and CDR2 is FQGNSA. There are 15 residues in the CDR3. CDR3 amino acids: CASSSIRSGGSGYTF. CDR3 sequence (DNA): TGTGCCAGCAGTTCGATTAGGTCGGGGGGCTCTGGCTACACCTTC.

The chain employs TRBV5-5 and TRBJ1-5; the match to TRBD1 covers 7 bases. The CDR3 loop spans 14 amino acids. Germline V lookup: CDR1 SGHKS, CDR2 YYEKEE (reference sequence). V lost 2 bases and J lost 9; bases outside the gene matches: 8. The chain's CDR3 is CASSFGQGGLPQHF. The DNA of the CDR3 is TGTGCCAGCAGCTTCGGTCAAGGGGGCCTGCCCCAGCATTTT.

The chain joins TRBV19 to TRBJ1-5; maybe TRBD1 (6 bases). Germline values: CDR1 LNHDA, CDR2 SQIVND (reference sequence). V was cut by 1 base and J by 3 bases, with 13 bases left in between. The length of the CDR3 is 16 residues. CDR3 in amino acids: CASSIGLGGDNQPQHF. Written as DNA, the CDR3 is TGTGCCAGTAGTATAGGTTTAGGGGGGGACAATCAGCCCCAGCATTTT.

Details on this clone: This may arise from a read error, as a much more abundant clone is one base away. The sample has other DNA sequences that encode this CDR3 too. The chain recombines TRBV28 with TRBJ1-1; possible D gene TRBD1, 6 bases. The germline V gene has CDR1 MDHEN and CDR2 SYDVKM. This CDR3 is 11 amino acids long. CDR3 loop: CASSWDTEAFF. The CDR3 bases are TGTGCCAGCAGTTGGGACACAGAAGCTTTCTTT.

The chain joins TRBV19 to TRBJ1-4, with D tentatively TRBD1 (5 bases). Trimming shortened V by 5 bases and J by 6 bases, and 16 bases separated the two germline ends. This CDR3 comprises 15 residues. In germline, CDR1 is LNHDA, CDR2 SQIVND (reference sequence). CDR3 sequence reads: CASSFGGRSYEKLFF. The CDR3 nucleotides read TGTGCCAGTAGTTTTGGGGGACGGAGTTATGAAAAACTGTTTTTT.

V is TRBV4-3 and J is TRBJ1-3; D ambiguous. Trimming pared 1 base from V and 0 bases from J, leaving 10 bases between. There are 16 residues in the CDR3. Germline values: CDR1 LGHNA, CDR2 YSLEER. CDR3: CASSQGNSRSGNTIYF. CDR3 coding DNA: TGCGCCAGCAGCCAAGGGAACAGCCGCTCTGGAAACACCATATATTTT.

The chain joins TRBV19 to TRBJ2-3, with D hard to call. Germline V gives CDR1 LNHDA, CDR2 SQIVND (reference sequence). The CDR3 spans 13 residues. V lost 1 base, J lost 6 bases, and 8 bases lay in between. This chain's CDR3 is CASSIGARDTQYF. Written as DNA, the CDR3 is TGTGCCAGTAGTATAGGGGCACGGGATACGCAGTATTTT.

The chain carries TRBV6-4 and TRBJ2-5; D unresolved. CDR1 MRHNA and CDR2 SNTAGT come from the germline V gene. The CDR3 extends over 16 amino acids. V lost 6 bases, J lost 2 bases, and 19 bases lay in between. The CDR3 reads CASRVRSARLQETQYF. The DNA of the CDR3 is TGTGCCAGCAGGGTCCGGTCGGCCCGGTTGCAAGAGACCCAGTACTTC.

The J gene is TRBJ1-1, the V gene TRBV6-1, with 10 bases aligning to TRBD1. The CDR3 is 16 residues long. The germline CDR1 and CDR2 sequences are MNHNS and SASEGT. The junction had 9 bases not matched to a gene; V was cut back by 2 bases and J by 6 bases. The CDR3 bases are TGTGCCAGCAGTGAAACGGGACAGGGGAATTGGGCTGAAGCTTTCTTT. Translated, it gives CASSETGQGNWAEAFF.

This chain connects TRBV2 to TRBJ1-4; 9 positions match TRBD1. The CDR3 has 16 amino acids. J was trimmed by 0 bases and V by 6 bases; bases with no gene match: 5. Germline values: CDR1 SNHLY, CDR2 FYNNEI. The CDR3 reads CASSPGDRATNEKLFF. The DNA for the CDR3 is TGTGCCAGCAGCCCCGGGGACAGGGCAACTAATGAAAAACTGTTTTTT.

The CDR3 region is CASSPSLAGSDTQYF. The CDR3 nucleotides are TGTGCCAGCAGTCCCTCGCTAGCGGGATCAGATACGCAGTATTTT. The J gene is TRBJ2-3, the V gene TRBV6-5; 9 positions agree with TRBD2. The CDR3 has 15 residues. CDR1 is MNHEY, CDR2 SVGAGI, per germline. The V gene end was trimmed by 5 bases and the J gene end by 4 bases; junction bases not matched to a gene: 7.

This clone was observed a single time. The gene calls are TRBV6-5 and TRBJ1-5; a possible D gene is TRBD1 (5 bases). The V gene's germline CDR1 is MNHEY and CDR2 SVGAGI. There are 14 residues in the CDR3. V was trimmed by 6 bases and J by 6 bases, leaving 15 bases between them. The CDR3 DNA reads TGTGCCAGCAGGGCAGGTAGGGACCGTCAGCCCCAGCATTTT. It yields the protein CASRAGRDRQPQHF.

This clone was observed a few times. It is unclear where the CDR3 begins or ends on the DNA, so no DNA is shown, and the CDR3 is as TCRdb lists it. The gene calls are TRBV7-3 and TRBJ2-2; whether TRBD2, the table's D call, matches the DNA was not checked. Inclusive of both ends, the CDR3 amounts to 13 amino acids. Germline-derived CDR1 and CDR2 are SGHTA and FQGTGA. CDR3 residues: CASSVRRAGELFF.